This T cell receptor beta chain comes out of a study of beta chain features in type 1 diabetes. Regarding the study as a whole: At VDJ recombination sites, type 1 diabetes patients had fewer insertions and more deleted nucleotides. PCR might favor shorter templates, equally in patients and controls.

CDR3 length equals 17 residues. V trimming: 5 bases; J trimming: 2 bases; junction bases outside the gene matches: 13. CDR1 and CDR2 (germline): SEHNR, FQNEAQ (reference sequence). This clone was seen only a few times. Its antigen is as yet unknown. Of the isolated RNA, all was reverse transcribed, and so the sequenced material was expressed TCRB transcripts. Sequencing was performed with immunoSEQ multiplex PCR; in TCRdb, only in-frame clones are kept and a portion is missing. The sample has 900,000 or so clones, about a sixth seen once. Markers CD45RO/CCR7/CD25/CD127/CD95/CD27 served to sort CD4+ naive, central memory, regulatory and stem cell-like memory cells. Sort purity for all populations was recorded as exceeding 98%.

The chain links TRBV7-9 to TRBJ2-3; 7 bases are a match to TRBD2. This TCR derives from a woman aged 18-35 years in good health. What was sequenced was naive CD4+ T cells from blood. Written as DNA, the CDR3 is TGTGCCAGCAGCCCCCCGCCCCCTAGCGGATACACAGATACGCAGTATTTT. Amino acid sequence: CASSPPPPSGYTDTQYF.